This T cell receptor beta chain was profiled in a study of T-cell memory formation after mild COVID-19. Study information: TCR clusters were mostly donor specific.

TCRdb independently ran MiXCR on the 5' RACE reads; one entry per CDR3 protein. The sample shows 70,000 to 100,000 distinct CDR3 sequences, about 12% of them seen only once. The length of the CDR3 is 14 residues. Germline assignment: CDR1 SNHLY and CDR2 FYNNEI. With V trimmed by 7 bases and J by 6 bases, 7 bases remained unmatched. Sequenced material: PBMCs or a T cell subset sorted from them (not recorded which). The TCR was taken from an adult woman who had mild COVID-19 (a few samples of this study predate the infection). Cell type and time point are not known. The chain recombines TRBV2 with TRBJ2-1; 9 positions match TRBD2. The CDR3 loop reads CASISGLAANEQFF. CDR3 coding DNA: TGTGCCAGCATATCGGGACTAGCTGCCAATGAGCAGTTCTTC.